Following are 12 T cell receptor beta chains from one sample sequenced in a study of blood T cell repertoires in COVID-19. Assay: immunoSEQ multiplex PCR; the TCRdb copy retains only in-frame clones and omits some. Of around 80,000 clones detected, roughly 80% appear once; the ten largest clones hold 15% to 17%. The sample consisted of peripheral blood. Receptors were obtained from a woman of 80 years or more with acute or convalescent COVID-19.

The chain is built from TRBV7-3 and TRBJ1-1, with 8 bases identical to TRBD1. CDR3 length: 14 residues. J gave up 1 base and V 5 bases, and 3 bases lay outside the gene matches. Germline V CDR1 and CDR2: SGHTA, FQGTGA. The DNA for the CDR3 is TGTGCCAGCAGCATACAGGGGGGGAACACTGAAGCTTTCTTT. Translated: CASSIQGGNTEAFF.

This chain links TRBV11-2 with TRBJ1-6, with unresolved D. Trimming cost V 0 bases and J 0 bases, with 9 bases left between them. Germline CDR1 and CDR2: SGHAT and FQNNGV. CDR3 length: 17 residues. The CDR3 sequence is CASSLDNGISYNSPLHF. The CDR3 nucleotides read TGTGCCAGCAGCTTAGATAACGGTATCTCCTATAATTCACCCCTCCACTTT. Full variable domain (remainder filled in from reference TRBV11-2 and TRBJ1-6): EAGVAQSPRYKIIEKRQSVAFWCNPISGHATLYWYQQILGQGPKLLIQFQNNGVVDDSQLPKDRFSAERLKGVDSTLKIQPAKLEDSAVYLCASSLDNGISYNSPLHFGNGTRLTVT.

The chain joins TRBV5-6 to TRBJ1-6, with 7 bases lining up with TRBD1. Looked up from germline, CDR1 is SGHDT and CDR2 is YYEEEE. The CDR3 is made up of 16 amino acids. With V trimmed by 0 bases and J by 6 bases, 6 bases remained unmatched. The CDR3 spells CASSLGGGAGNSPLHF. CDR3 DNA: TGTGCCAGCAGCTTGGGAGGGGGCGCCGGTAATTCACCCCTCCACTTT.

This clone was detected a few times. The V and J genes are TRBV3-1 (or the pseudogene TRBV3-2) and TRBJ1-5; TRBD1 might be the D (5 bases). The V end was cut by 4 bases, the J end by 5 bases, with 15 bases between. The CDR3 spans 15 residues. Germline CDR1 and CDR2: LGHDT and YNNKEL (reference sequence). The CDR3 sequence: CASSRDSKGYQPQHF. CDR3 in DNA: TGTGCCAGCAGCCGGGACTCTAAAGGATATCAGCCCCAGCATTTT.

The CDR3 here is CASSTTGFETQYF. DNA for the CDR3: TGTGCCAGTAGTACCACAGGGTTTGAGACCCAGTACTTC. The rearrangement joins TRBV19 to TRBJ2-5, with a possible D match to TRBD1 (6 bases). Trimming took off 4 bases at V and 5 bases at J, with 11 bases between the two ends. The CDR3 contains 13 residues. Germline values: CDR1 LNHDA, CDR2 SQIVND (reference sequence).

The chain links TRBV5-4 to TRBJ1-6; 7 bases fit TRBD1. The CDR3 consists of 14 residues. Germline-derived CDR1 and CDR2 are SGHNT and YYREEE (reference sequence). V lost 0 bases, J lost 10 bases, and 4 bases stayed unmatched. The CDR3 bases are TGTGCCAGCAGCTTGGGACAGGGTCTCTCACCCCTCCACTTT. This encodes CASSLGQGLSPLHF.

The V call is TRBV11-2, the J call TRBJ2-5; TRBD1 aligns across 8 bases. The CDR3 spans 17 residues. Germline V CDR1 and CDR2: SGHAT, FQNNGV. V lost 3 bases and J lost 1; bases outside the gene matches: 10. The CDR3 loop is CASSFRGVDRGQETQYF. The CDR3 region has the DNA TGTGCCAGCAGCTTTAGGGGGGTCGACAGGGGCCAAGAGACCCAGTACTTC.

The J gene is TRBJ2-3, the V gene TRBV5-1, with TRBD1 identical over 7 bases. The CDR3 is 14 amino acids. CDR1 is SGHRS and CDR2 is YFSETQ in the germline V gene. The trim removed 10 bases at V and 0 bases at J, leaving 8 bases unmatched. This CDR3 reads CAGKTGASTDTQYF. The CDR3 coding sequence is TGCGCCGGCAAAACAGGGGCTAGCACAGATACGCAGTATTTT.

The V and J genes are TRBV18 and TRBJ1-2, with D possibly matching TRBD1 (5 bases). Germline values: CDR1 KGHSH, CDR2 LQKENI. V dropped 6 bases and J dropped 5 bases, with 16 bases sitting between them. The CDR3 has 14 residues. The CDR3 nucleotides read TGTGCCAGCTCGGCAGTCCGCCAGGGATATGGCTACACCTTC. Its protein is CASSAVRQGYGYTF.

CDR3 nucleotides: TGTGCCAGCAGCTTAAGGGGGTACCCCGGGGAGCTGTTTTTT. Protein product: CASSLRGYPGELFF. The chain links TRBV11-3 to TRBJ2-2, with D possibly TRBD1 on 6 matching bases. Trimming removed 2 bases from V and 6 bases from J, with 10 bases in between. The CDR3 length is 14 residues. The germline V gene has CDR1 SGHNT and CDR2 YENEEA.

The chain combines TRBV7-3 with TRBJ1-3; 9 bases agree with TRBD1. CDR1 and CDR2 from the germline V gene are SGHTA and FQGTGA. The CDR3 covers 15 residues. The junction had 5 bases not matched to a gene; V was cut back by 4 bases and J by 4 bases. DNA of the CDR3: TGTGCCAGCAGCTCCACCGGGACAGGGGGAAACACCATATATTTT. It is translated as CASSSTGTGGNTIYF.

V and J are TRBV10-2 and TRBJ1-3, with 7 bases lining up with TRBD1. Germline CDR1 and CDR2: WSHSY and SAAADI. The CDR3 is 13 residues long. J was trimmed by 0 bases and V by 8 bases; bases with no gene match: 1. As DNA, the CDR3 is TGCGCCAGCCGGGACAGCTCTGGAAACACCATATATTTT. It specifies CASRDSSGNTIYF.